This record looks at one TCR beta chain sequence and its context. Germline values: CDR1 SGDLS, CDR2 YYNGEE. The CDR3 runs 14 residues. Trimming shortened V by 0 bases and J by 5 bases, and 11 bases separated the two germline ends. The data are from a study of T cell changes during pregnancy in multiple sclerosis. Repertoires were generated with immunoSEQ multiplex PCR, while TCRdb's copy carries only in-frame clones and drops some. The data show about 100,000 clones, with more than 85% seen just once and over 2.5% held by the top ten. Sample: peripheral blood, taken in the second trimester of pregnancy. The TCR sequence derives from a female donor with multiple sclerosis, enrolled in a pregnancy study. The rearrangement links TRBV9 to TRBJ1-1; no clear D. CDR3 bases: TGTGCCAGCAGCGTAGCAGGATCTGGAACTGAAGCTTTCTTT. Amino acid sequence: CASSVAGSGTEAFF.